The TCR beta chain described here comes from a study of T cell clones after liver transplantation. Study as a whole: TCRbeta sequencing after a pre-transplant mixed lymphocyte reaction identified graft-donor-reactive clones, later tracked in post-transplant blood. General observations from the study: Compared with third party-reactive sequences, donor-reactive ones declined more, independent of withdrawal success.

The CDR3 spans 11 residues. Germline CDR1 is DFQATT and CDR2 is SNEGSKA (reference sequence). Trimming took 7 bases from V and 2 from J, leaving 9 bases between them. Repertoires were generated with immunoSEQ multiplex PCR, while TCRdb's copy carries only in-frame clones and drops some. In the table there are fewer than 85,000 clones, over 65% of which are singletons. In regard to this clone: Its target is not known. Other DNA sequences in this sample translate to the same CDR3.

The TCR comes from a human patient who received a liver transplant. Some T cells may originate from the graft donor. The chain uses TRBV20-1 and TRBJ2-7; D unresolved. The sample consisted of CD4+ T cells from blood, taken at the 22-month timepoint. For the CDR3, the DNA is TGCAGTGGGCAGGCCGCCTACGAGCAGTACTTC. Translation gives CSGQAAYEQYF.